The next 18 T cell receptor beta chains were all read from a single sample in a study of CD4 T cells in relation to SARS-CoV-2 and coronaviruses. Assay used: immunoSEQ multiplex PCR; TCRdb lists only in-frame clones, some missing. This table has 68,000 or so clones, 85% to 95% appearing once. Before the COVID-19 pandemic, during about 2010-2018, CD4+ T cells were taken from unexposed donors. The sequencing input was naive CD4+ T cells from PBMCs. The subset was: naive CD4+ T cells isolated by negative enrichment. The receptors were gathered from a human donor in good health.

The CDR3 nucleotides read TGCAGTGCGGGGGGGCCAGATACGCAGTATTTT. It codes for CSAGGPDTQYF. The V call is TRBV20-1, the J call TRBJ2-3, with D possibly being TRBD2 (7 bases). Trimming removed 6 bases from V and 4 bases from J, with 8 bases in between. CDR1 and CDR2 from the germline V gene are DFQATT and SNEGSKA (reference sequence). There are 11 residues in the CDR3.

V gene TRBV11-3 combines with J gene TRBJ2-3; 13 bases fit TRBD2. The V segment lost 5 bases and the J segment 6 bases; nucleotides outside the gene matches: 8. The CDR3 totals 16 residues. Germline V gene lookup returns CDR1 SGHNT and CDR2 YENEEA. The CDR3 bases are TGTGCCAGCAGCCAGGGACTAGCGGGGAGTGCGGATACGCAGTATTTT. Residues: CASSQGLAGSADTQYF. The whole variable domain, filled in from reference TRBV11-3 and TRBJ2-3, reads EAGVVQSPRYKIIEKKQPVAFWCNPISGHNTLYWYLQNLGQGPELLIRYENEEAVDDSQLPKDRFSAERLKGVDSTLKIQPAELGDSAVYLCASSQGLAGSADTQYFGPGTRLTVL.

This clone came up once. V usage is TRBV5-1 and J usage is TRBJ2-2; TRBD1 matches 7 bases. With V trimmed by 0 bases and J by 1 base, 0 bases remained unmatched. The CDR3 contains 15 residues. In germline, CDR1 is SGHRS, CDR2 YFSETQ. The CDR3 spells CASSLGQGNTGELFF. CDR3 DNA sequence: TGCGCCAGCAGCTTGGGACAGGGGAACACCGGGGAGCTGTTTTTT.

This clone has only one observation. The chain employs TRBV4-3 and TRBJ1-2; D is unresolved. Germline assignment: CDR1 LGHNA and CDR2 YSLEER. V was clipped by 0 bases and J by 0 bases, with 11 bases between them. CDR3 size: 16 residues. The CDR3 region has the DNA TGCGCCAGCAGCCAAGATCTTCGGAGGACTAACTATGGCTACACCTTC. It is translated as CASSQDLRRTNYGYTF.

The chain employs TRBV5-1 and TRBJ1-2, with TRBD1 matching over 10 bases. Trimming removed 0 bases from V and 8 bases from J; junction bases left unmatched: 1. Germline V lookup: CDR1 SGHRS, CDR2 YFSETQ. The CDR3 sequence is 13 residues long. The CDR3 coding sequence is TGCGCCAGCAGCTTGGGACAGGGGGCCGGCTACACCTTC. This translates into CASSLGQGAGYTF. The full variable domain, with the rest looked up from reference TRBV5-1 and TRBJ1-2, is KAGVTQTPRYLIKTRGQQVTLSCSPISGHRSVSWYQQTPGQGLQFLFEYFSETQRNKGNFPGRFSGRQFSNSRSEMNVSTLELGDSALYLCASSLGQGAGYTFGSGTRLTVV.

The chain recombines TRBV19 with TRBJ1-2, with D possibly TRBD1 on 5 matching bases. V gave up 4 bases and J gave up 4 bases, with 13 bases separating them. Germline values: CDR1 LNHDA, CDR2 SQIVND (reference sequence). The CDR3 covers 14 residues. CDR3 sequence: CASSKTDDLYGYTF. In DNA form, the CDR3 reads TGTGCCAGTAGTAAGACAGACGACCTCTATGGCTACACCTTC. Together with reference TRBV19 and TRBJ1-2, the CDR3 gives the full variable domain: DGGITQSPKYLFRKEGQNVTLSCEQNLNHDAMYWYRQDPGQGLRLIYYSQIVNDFQKGDIAEGYSVSREKKESFPLTVTSAQKNPTAFYLCASSKTDDLYGYTFGSGTRLTVV.

V is TRBV5-1 and J is TRBJ2-2; TRBD2 agrees at 11 bases. CDR3 length equals 16 residues. Looked up from germline, CDR1 is SGHRS and CDR2 is YFSETQ. J gave up 2 bases and V 3 bases, and 3 bases lay outside the gene matches. CDR3 nucleotides: TGCGCCAGCAGCTACGGGACTAGCGGCAACACCGGGGAGCTGTTTTTT. Its translation: CASSYGTSGNTGELFF.

The rearrangement links TRBV20-1 to TRBJ2-1; 7 bases align to TRBD2. The CDR3 covers 11 residues. The V gene end was trimmed by 3 bases and the J gene end by 10 bases; junction bases not matched to a gene: 3. The germline gives CDR1 DFQATT, CDR2 SNEGSKA (reference sequence). CDR3 sequence (DNA): TGCAGTGCTAGCCCTAGCGGCGAGCAGTTCTTC. Its protein product is CSASPSGEQFF.

This rearrangement joins TRBV18 to TRBJ1-1; D perhaps matches TRBD1 (5 bases). The CDR3 totals 14 residues. V lost 3 bases to trimming and J lost 8 bases, with 16 bases between them. Germline V gene lookup returns CDR1 KGHSH and CDR2 LQKENI. The CDR3 sequence is CASSPQKGALEAFF. The CDR3 region has the DNA TGTGCCAGCTCACCGCAAAAAGGGGCTCTCGAAGCTTTCTTT.

This sequence joins TRBV6-4 and TRBJ2-2; TRBD1 matches at 9 bases. This CDR3 has 15 amino acids. Looked up from germline, CDR1 is MRHNA and CDR2 is SNTAGT. V dropped 4 bases and J dropped 7; count of bases not matched to a gene: 7. In DNA, the CDR3 is TGTGCCAGCAGTGCCACAGGGGGCGCGAGCGGGGAGCTGTTTTTT. Encoded protein: CASSATGGASGELFF.

This rearrangement joins TRBV6-5 to TRBJ1-4; D gene unclear. V shed 5 bases and J shed 4 bases, with 5 bases lying between them. The germline V gene has CDR1 MNHEY and CDR2 SVGAGI. This CDR3 has 12 residues. The CDR3, as DNA: TGTGCCAGCAGTCAACTTAATGAAAAACTGTTTTTT. This sequence encodes CASSQLNEKLFF.

The chain joins TRBV28 to TRBJ1-6; D is undetermined. The germline gives CDR1 MDHEN, CDR2 SYDVKM. This CDR3 comprises 14 residues. The germline V and J ends were trimmed by 11 bases and 0 bases, with 11 bases remaining between them. The CDR3 region has the DNA TGTGCCGGTCGCCGGAGCTCCTATAATTCACCCCTCCACTTT. Its translation: CAGRRSSYNSPLHF. Supplemented by reference TRBV28 and TRBJ1-6, the full variable domain reads DVKVTQSSRYLVKRTGEKVFLECVQDMDHENMFWYRQDPGLGLRLIYFSYDVKMKEKGDIPEGYSVSREKKERFSLILESASTNQTSMYLCAGRRSSYNSPLHFGNGTRLTVT.

The J gene is TRBJ1-2, the V gene TRBV7-2; D call uncertain. Deletions cut 1 base from V and 2 bases from J, with 11 bases between. Germline V gene data show CDR1 as SGHTA and CDR2 as FQGNSA. This CDR3 comprises 15 residues. CDR3 sequence reads: CASSLVVSLNYGYTF. The CDR3 nucleotides read TGTGCCAGCAGCTTAGTTGTCAGTTTAAACTATGGCTACACCTTC.

V and J are TRBV3-1 (or the pseudogene TRBV3-2) and TRBJ2-7; 9 nucleotides line up with TRBD1. This CDR3 is built from 15 residues. Looked up from germline, CDR1 is LGHDT and CDR2 is YNNKEL (reference sequence). The V segment lost 4 bases and the J segment 4 bases; nucleotides outside the gene matches: 8. The CDR3 loop reads CASSPGTGSLYEQYF. CDR3 coding DNA: TGTGCCAGCAGCCCCGGGACAGGGAGTTTGTACGAGCAGTACTTC.

Worth noting for this clone: The sample holds other DNA sequences that translate to the same CDR3. The chain uses TRBV9 and TRBJ1-4, with no clear D. Trimming pared 5 bases from V and 1 base from J, leaving 9 bases between. The CDR3 runs to 14 residues. Germline loops: CDR1 SGDLS, CDR2 YYNGEE. CDR3 coding DNA: TGTGCCAGCAGTGTAACGGGAACTAATGAAAAACTGTTTTTT. This gives the protein CASSVTGTNEKLFF.

The chain uses TRBV18 and TRBJ2-7; D gene unclear. CDR3 size: 13 residues. Germline assignment: CDR1 KGHSH and CDR2 LQKENI. V was trimmed by 1 base and J by 4 bases, leaving 8 bases between them. The CDR3: CASSPRDSYEQYF. The CDR3 DNA follows: TGTGCCAGCTCACCACGGGATTCTTACGAGCAGTACTTC.

The chain is built from TRBV18 and TRBJ1-1, with 7 bases identical to TRBD1. Germline CDR1 and CDR2: KGHSH and LQKENI. With 1 base clipped from V and 3 bases from J, the junction kept 2 bases outside the gene matches. The CDR3 is 14 residues long. CDR3 loop: CASSPQGADTEAFF. CDR3 DNA sequence: TGTGCCAGCTCACCACAGGGGGCGGACACTGAAGCTTTCTTT.

This chain joins TRBV3-1 (or the pseudogene TRBV3-2) and TRBJ1-4, with unresolved D. This CDR3 has 15 amino acids. The V gene lost 1 base and the J gene lost 4 bases, with 10 bases spanning the gap. Germline V CDR1 and CDR2: LGHDT, YNNKEL (reference sequence). The CDR3 nucleotides read TGTGCCAGCAGCCAAGTCGGCAGTAGTAATGAAAAACTGTTTTTT. Translating gives CASSQVGSSNEKLFF.